Listed below are T cell receptor beta chains from one sample, sequenced in a study of blood T cell repertoires in COVID-19. Sequencing was performed with immunoSEQ multiplex PCR; in TCRdb, only in-frame clones are kept and a portion is missing. The data contain 220,000 or so clones, 85% to 90% of them singletons. The sample comprised PBMCs or T cells enriched from blood (not recorded which). These receptors all stem from a woman between 50 and 59 years old with acute COVID-19. The CDR3 runs from the conserved cysteine through the conserved F or W. Fields, in order: J gene, D gene, V gene, clone size, CDR3 DNA, CDR3 protein. A D gene is named only where the DNA matches it firmly. Clone size is given for some rows only: seen once, a few or many times, or a class if the clone is expanded.

J: TRBJ1-4
D: .
V: TRBV19
size: .
DNA: TGTGCCAGTAGAAAGGGGACGGACAGTCTTAATGAAAAACTGTTTTTT
CDR3: CASRKGTDSLNEKLFF

J: TRBJ2-7
D: .
V: TRBV28
size: once
DNA: TGTGCCAGCAGTTCCGCGACAGTATTCTACGAGCAGTACTTC
CDR3: CASSSATVFYEQYF

J: TRBJ2-7
D: .
V: TRBV28
size: .
DNA: TGTGCCAGCAGTTTAGAGGGCATCCTGTCCTACGAGCAGTACTTC
CDR3: CASSLEGILSYEQYF

J: TRBJ2-3
D: .
V: TRBV7-9
size: .
DNA: TGTGCCAGCTCCTGGCCCAGGGGGCAAGCGGGAACGGGCACAGATACGCAGTATTTT
CDR3: CASSWPRGQAGTGTDTQYF

J: TRBJ2-3
D: TRBD2
V: TRBV3-1/TRBV3-2
size: .
DNA: TGTGCCAGCAGCCAAGCTAGGCTAGCGGACCGAGATACGCAGTATTTT
CDR3: CASSQARLADRDTQYF

J: TRBJ2-1
D: TRBD2
V: TRBV28
size: .
DNA: TGTGCCAGCAGTTTATGGACTAGCGGGAAAAATGAGCAGTTCTTC
CDR3: CASSLWTSGKNEQFF

J: TRBJ2-5
D: .
V: TRBV7-2
size: .
DNA: TGTGCCAGCAGCTTAGGTGGAGGGGTCGTTGCGACCCAGTACTTC
CDR3: CASSLGGGVVATQYF

J: TRBJ2-2
D: .
V: TRBV7-2
size: .
DNA: TGTGCCAGCAGCCCCCGAGGTCTAGCGTACAACACCGGGGAGCTGTTTTTT
CDR3: CASSPRGLAYNTGELFF

J: TRBJ1-3
D: TRBD1
V: TRBV14
size: .
DNA: TGTGCCAGCAGCCTGCAAACGGGACAGCTCCATTCTGGAAACACCATATATTTT
CDR3: CASSLQTGQLHSGNTIYF

J: TRBJ1-4
D: TRBD1
V: TRBV7-2
size: once
DNA: TGTGCCAGCAGCTTAGCGACAGGGTTTTATGAAAAACTGTTTTTT
CDR3: CASSLATGFYEKLFF